Below are 8 T cell receptor beta chains sequenced from a single sample in a study of cytomegalovirus exposure and HLA in healthy donors. PCR primers comprised 60 Vbeta and 13 Jbeta primers. Clones were read by immunoSEQ multiplex PCR, and TCRdb kept only the in-frame ones, dropping some. The table records 100,000 to 150,000 clones, 75% to 90% of them present only once. Sequenced input: PBMCs. These receptors were collected from a woman in her thirties or forties in good health and CMV-seronegative.

The CDR3 sequence: CASSAVGGEAFF. The CDR3 DNA is TGTGCCAGCAGCGCCGTGGGGGGTGAAGCTTTCTTT. V and J are TRBV9 and TRBJ1-1; TRBD1 is a possible D gene (5 bases). The CDR3 is made up of 12 amino acids. V dropped 3 bases and J dropped 7 bases, with 10 bases sitting between them. Germline lookup yields CDR1 SGDLS and CDR2 YYNGEE.

The CDR3 coding sequence is TGTGCCAGTAGTATGAATCGAGAGGGGAGGGATGGCTACACCTTC. Its translation is CASSMNREGRDGYTF. The rearrangement uses TRBV19 and TRBJ1-2; the D gene is possibly TRBD1 (5 bases). Deletions cut 3 bases from V and 6 bases from J, with 17 bases between. The V gene's germline CDR1 is LNHDA and CDR2 SQIVND (reference sequence). This CDR3 has 15 residues.

The CDR3 spells CASGTSPTGELFF. In DNA, the CDR3 is TGTGCTAGCGGAACTAGCCCAACCGGGGAGCTGTTTTTT. The rearrangement links TRBV7-7 to TRBJ2-2, with TRBD2 as a possible D gene (6 bases). CDR1 is SSHAT, CDR2 FNYEAQ, per germline (reference sequence). This CDR3 has 13 residues.

This clone was picked up one time. This chain uses TRBV2 with TRBJ2-3, with TRBD1 identical over 8 bases. The CDR3 runs 15 residues. Germline loops: CDR1 SNHLY, CDR2 FYNNEI. The J segment lost 5 bases and the V segment lost 6 bases, leaving 10 bases of the junction unmatched. In DNA form, the CDR3 reads TGTGCCAGCAGGGGACGGACAGGGAGCGGAGATACGCAGTATTTT. Translated, it gives CASRGRTGSGDTQYF.

The chain combines TRBV21-1 with TRBJ1-1; the tabulated D call, TRBD1, remains unverified against the DNA. TRBV21-1 constitutes a pseudogene. The CDR3 loop spans 19 amino acids. CDR3 bases: TGTGCCAGCAGCAAAGCCGACAGGGGGCTGTGTTACTTGGGCACTGAAGCTTTCTTT. Translating it yields CASSKADRGLCYLGTEAFF.

CDR3 in DNA: TGCGCCAGCAGCTTGGAGGGGGCGGCTGAAGCTTTCTTT. It yields the protein CASSLEGAAEAFF. The chain carries TRBV5-1 and TRBJ1-1; 7 bases map to TRBD1. V shed 0 bases and J 6 bases; nucleotides not matched to a gene: 2. This CDR3 is built from 13 residues. The germline CDR1 and CDR2 sequences are SGHRS and YFSETQ.

The chain uses TRBV5-1 and TRBJ2-1; 9 nucleotides line up with TRBD2. The CDR3 spans 16 residues. Germline lookup yields CDR1 SGHRS and CDR2 YFSETQ. V lost 0 bases and J lost 7; bases outside the gene matches: 8. The DNA for the CDR3 is TGCGCCAGCAGCTTGGGGGGGACTAGCAGCAATAATGAGCAGTTCTTC. The encoded protein is CASSLGGTSSNNEQFF.

The rearrangement links TRBV7-8 to TRBJ1-6; TRBD1 aligns across 7 bases. Germline V lookup: CDR1 SGHVS, CDR2 FQNEAQ. Trimming removed 5 bases from V and 7 bases from J; junction bases left unmatched: 11. The CDR3 is 16 amino acids. The CDR3 spells CASSLSPGQANSPLHF. The CDR3 bases are TGTGCCAGCAGCCTCTCCCCCGGACAGGCAAATTCACCCCTCCACTTT.